The 27 T cell receptor beta chains in this list originate from one sample, sequenced in a study of T cells in localized non-small cell lung cancer. Sequencing used immunoSEQ multiplex PCR; TCRdb keeps in-frame clones, though not all of them. Seen here are tens of thousands of clones, over 75% observed once, and the top ten hold roughly 9.8%. The source was peripheral blood, collected before any cancer treatment. These receptors were taken from a female donor at least 60 years old with stage I lung adenocarcinoma.

This chain uses TRBV19 with TRBJ1-2; the D gene is possibly TRBD1 (6 bases). V gave up 3 bases and J gave up 7 bases, with 12 bases separating them. This CDR3 is 13 amino acids long. The germline gives CDR1 LNHDA, CDR2 SQIVND (reference sequence). CDR3 region: CASSMGQRTGYTF. CDR3 coding DNA: TGTGCCAGTAGTATGGGACAAAGAACTGGCTACACCTTC.

This clone occurred a few times. The chain uses TRBV7-6 and TRBJ2-3, with TRBD2 matching over 7 bases. The V gene's germline CDR1 is SGHVS and CDR2 FNYEAQ. The CDR3 extends over 13 amino acids. The junction had 5 bases not matched to a gene; V was cut back by 0 bases and J by 11 bases. In DNA, the CDR3 is TGTGCCAGCAGCTTAGCGATCGGGAGGCAGCAGTATTTT. Amino acid sequence: CASSLAIGRQQYF.

The J gene is TRBJ1-2, the V gene TRBV19; 10 bases line up with TRBD1. Trimming at V came to 8 bases and at J to 8 bases, leaving 5 bases not matched to a gene. Germline V gives CDR1 LNHDA, CDR2 SQIVND (reference sequence). The CDR3 is 12 amino acids. The CDR3 loop reads CASSDRGLGYTF. The CDR3 DNA sequence: TGTGCCAGTTCAGACAGGGGGCTCGGCTACACCTTC.

The chain carries TRBV25-1 and TRBJ2-2; 8 bases map to TRBD1. Germline V gene data show CDR1 as MGHDK and CDR2 as SYGVNS. The CDR3 has 16 residues. Trimming cost V 5 bases and J 5 bases; bases outside gene matches: 10. The CDR3 bases are TGTGCCAGCAGTCACTCCCGGGACAGGAGTACCGGGGAGCTGTTTTTT. As protein: CASSHSRDRSTGELFF.

This rearrangement joins TRBV5-4 to TRBJ1-6; D not certain. Germline CDR1 SGHNT, CDR2 YYREEE (reference sequence). The CDR3 has 14 amino acids. The ends were cut back, 7 bases at V and 8 bases at J, with 16 bases in the middle. The CDR3: CASRSGNGYSPLHF. The CDR3 DNA reads as TGTGCCAGCCGATCCGGTAACGGATATTCACCCCTCCACTTT.

The CDR3 sequence: CASTPTPSTDTQYF. DNA of the CDR3: TGTGCCAGCACCCCCACGCCTAGCACAGATACGCAGTATTTT. V and J are TRBV9 and TRBJ2-3; D call uncertain. This CDR3 spans 14 amino acids. Trimming took 6 bases from V and 0 from J, leaving 11 bases between them. Germline CDR1 and CDR2: SGDLS and YYNGEE.

The chain employs TRBV5-4 and TRBJ2-1; 12 bases fit TRBD2. Looked up from germline, CDR1 is SGHNT and CDR2 is YYREEE (reference sequence). V was clipped by 0 bases and J by 5 bases; unmatched bases: 3. The CDR3 spans 16 residues. CDR3 loop: CASSLAGLAGNNEQFF. DNA of the CDR3: TGTGCCAGCAGCTTGGCTGGACTAGCGGGGAACAATGAGCAGTTCTTC.

This CDR3 is CASSLGGSPQFF. DNA for the CDR3: TGTGCCAGCAGCTTAGGGGGCTCCCCCCAGTTCTTC. The chain has TRBV7-9 and TRBJ2-1; maybe TRBD1 (5 bases). This CDR3 is built from 12 residues. Germline V gene data show CDR1 as SEHNR and CDR2 as FQNEAQ (reference sequence). V was shortened by 1 base and J by 13 bases, with 11 bases between the two germline ends.

The V gene is TRBV28, the J gene TRBJ1-1; no clear D gene. V was shortened by 2 bases and J by 2 bases, with 12 bases between the two germline ends. The CDR3 is 15 residues long. Per germline, CDR1 MDHEN and CDR2 SYDVKM. CDR3 nucleotides: TGTGCCAGCAGTTTAATTATCTCGGGAAACACTGAAGCTTTCTTT. Translating it yields CASSLIISGNTEAFF.

In this sample, this clone turned up a few times. The rearrangement uses TRBV6-5 and TRBJ2-1, with D unclear. The CDR3 loop spans 11 amino acids. V lost 5 bases to trimming and J lost 11 bases, with 10 bases between them. The germline CDR1 and CDR2 sequences are MNHEY and SVGAGI. This CDR3 is CASSQGQQQFF. CDR3 bases: TGTGCCAGCAGTCAAGGGCAGCAGCAGTTCTTC.

A few counts support this clone. The rearrangement uses TRBV9 and TRBJ1-4; 8 bases are a match to TRBD1. CDR3 size: 15 residues. Trimming at V came to 0 bases and at J to 8 bases, leaving 6 bases not matched to a gene. Germline CDR1 SGDLS, CDR2 YYNGEE. DNA of the CDR3: TGTGCCAGCAGCGTAGCTGACAGGGGTTGGGAAAAACTGTTTTTT. This codes for CASSVADRGWEKLFF.

This clone was seen a handful of times. The CDR3 sequence is CASSVDRASSGANVLTF. The CDR3 region has the DNA TGTGCCAGCAGTGTAGACAGGGCGAGCTCTGGGGCCAACGTCCTGACTTTC. The chain employs TRBV6-1 and TRBJ2-6; 7 bases are a match to TRBD1. The CDR3 spans 17 residues. The V and J ends lost 4 bases and 0 bases, in that order; junction bases with no gene match: 6. In germline, CDR1 is MNHNS, CDR2 SASEGT.

The chain carries TRBV19 and TRBJ2-1; 8 bases map to TRBD2. This CDR3 has 14 amino acids. Germline loops: CDR1 LNHDA, CDR2 SQIVND (reference sequence). V was clipped by 6 bases and J by 5 bases; unmatched bases: 6. CDR3 region: CASRLGLADNEQFF. Here the CDR3 DNA reads TGTGCCAGTAGACTCGGACTAGCTGACAATGAGCAGTTCTTC.

This clone was detected only once. This rearrangement joins TRBV2 to TRBJ2-4, with 7 positions matching TRBD2. Germline-derived CDR1 and CDR2 are SNHLY and FYNNEI. Unmatched junction bases numbered 4, after V lost 5 bases and J lost 9 bases. CDR3 length: 12 residues. The CDR3 bases are TGTGCCAGCAGTCCCAGGGAGGGCATTCAGTACTTC. It specifies CASSPREGIQYF.

The chain uses TRBV2 and TRBJ2-4, with TRBD1 as a possible D gene (6 bases). Germline V gene lookup returns CDR1 SNHLY and CDR2 FYNNEI. V lost 6 bases to trimming and J lost 0 bases, with 15 bases between them. The CDR3 covers 16 residues. The CDR3: CASRDRDIVAKNIQYF. The DNA of the CDR3 is TGTGCCAGCAGGGACCGGGACATTGTAGCCAAAAACATTCAGTACTTC.

J is TRBJ1-4 and V is TRBV10-3, with 8 bases identical to TRBD1. The CDR3 sequence is 15 residues long. Germline assignment: CDR1 ENHRY and CDR2 SYGVKD. J was trimmed by 7 bases and V by 10 bases; bases with no gene match: 14. The CDR3 sequence: CASNRGSGGSEKLFF. The CDR3 nucleotides read TGTGCCAGCAACAGGGGGTCAGGCGGAAGTGAAAAACTGTTTTTT.

This clone was observed a single time. This chain joins TRBV7-6 and TRBJ2-2; D is unresolved. Per the germline V gene, CDR1 is SGHVS and CDR2 is FNYEAQ. The CDR3 has 14 residues. V was cut by 5 bases and J by 2 bases, with 9 bases left in between. CDR3 coding DNA: TGTGCCAGCAGCCCGTTGCTTAACACCGGGGAGCTGTTTTTT. The encoded protein is CASSPLLNTGELFF.

The chain couples TRBV12-5 to TRBJ2-1; D might be TRBD1 (6 bases). CDR3 size: 15 residues. V lost 1 base and J lost 1, with 8 bases in between. Germline V gives CDR1 LGHNT, CDR2 FRNRAP. The CDR3 here is CASGLAGQSYNEQFF. CDR3 nucleotide sequence: TGTGCTAGTGGTTTGGCCGGACAGTCCTACAATGAGCAGTTCTTC.

This rearrangement joins TRBV19 to TRBJ2-5; no definite D call. This CDR3 contains 12 residues. From germline, CDR1 is LNHDA and CDR2 SQIVND (reference sequence). V was trimmed by 3 bases and J by 4 bases, leaving 6 bases between them. The CDR3 DNA follows: TGTGCCAGTAGTATTCAGCGAGAGACCCAGTACTTC. It translates to CASSIQRETQYF.

The CDR3 loop reads CASSLAGLRGITDTQYF. As DNA, the CDR3 is TGTGCCAGCAGCTTGGCGGGACTGCGGGGGATTACAGATACGCAGTATTTT. The chain has TRBV5-4 and TRBJ2-3; 7 bases fit TRBD2. Unmatched junction bases numbered 10, after V lost 0 bases and J lost 3 bases. The CDR3 loop spans 17 amino acids. Per germline, CDR1 SGHNT and CDR2 YYREEE (reference sequence).

As for this clone: The sample contains more than one DNA sequence encoding this CDR3. The genes are TRBV5-1 and TRBJ2-3; D call uncertain. Germline CDR1 and CDR2: SGHRS and YFSETQ. V lost 1 base and J 3 bases, leaving 0 bases between the germline ends. The CDR3 length is 11 residues. CDR3 in DNA: TGCGCCAGCAGCTTGACAGATACGCAGTATTTT. Its protein product is CASSLTDTQYF.

The V and J genes are TRBV5-1 and TRBJ2-2, with TRBD2 matching 10 bases. The V and J ends lost 4 bases and 4 bases, in that order; junction bases with no gene match: 7. The CDR3 contains 16 residues. Germline lookup yields CDR1 SGHRS and CDR2 YFSETQ. As DNA, the CDR3 is TGCGCCAGCAGCGCTGGACTAGCGGAGAGCACCGGGGAGCTGTTTTTT. It encodes CASSAGLAESTGELFF.

This clone has only a few counts. The V call is TRBV5-1, the J call TRBJ1-6; 8 bases map to TRBD1. Looked up from germline, CDR1 is SGHRS and CDR2 is YFSETQ. This CDR3 is 15 amino acids long. V was pared by 0 bases and J by 7 bases, with 3 bases of the junction left unmatched. CDR3 amino acids: CASSLVRGQNSPLHF. The DNA for the CDR3 is TGCGCCAGCAGCTTGGTCAGGGGGCAAAATTCACCCCTCCACTTT. The whole variable domain, remainder taken from reference TRBV5-1 and TRBJ1-6, is KAGVTQTPRYLIKTRGQQVTLSCSPISGHRSVSWYQQTPGQGLQFLFEYFSETQRNKGNFPGRFSGRQFSNSRSEMNVSTLELGDSALYLCASSLVRGQNSPLHFGNGTRLTVT.

Only a few counts were recorded for this clone. This rearrangement joins TRBV19 to TRBJ2-3; D call uncertain. This CDR3 comprises 13 residues. Trimming left V 1 base short and J 11 bases short, with 13 bases between. Germline V gene sequence: CDR1 LNHDA, CDR2 SQIVND (reference sequence). The CDR3 bases are TGTGCCAGTAGTATAGGACAAATGAAGTGGCAGTATTTT. It codes for CASSIGQMKWQYF.

The V gene is TRBV6-1, the J gene TRBJ2-3; D is ambiguous. V was shortened by 2 bases and J by 0 bases, with 9 bases between the two germline ends. This CDR3 has 15 amino acids. CDR1 and CDR2 (germline): MNHNS, SASEGT. The CDR3 reads CASSEMGYSTDTQYF. The CDR3, as DNA: TGTGCCAGCAGTGAAATGGGGTATAGCACAGATACGCAGTATTTT.

The V call is TRBV5-1, the J call TRBJ1-2; 7 bases fit TRBD1. V dropped 0 bases and J dropped 7; count of bases not matched to a gene: 6. Per the germline V gene, CDR1 is SGHRS and CDR2 is YFSETQ. The CDR3 covers 14 residues. The CDR3 loop reads CASSLADRVTGYTF. In DNA form, the CDR3 reads TGCGCCAGCAGCTTGGCCGACAGGGTGACTGGCTACACCTTC.

The chain couples TRBV28 to TRBJ2-1; 9 positions match TRBD2. Germline V lookup: CDR1 MDHEN, CDR2 SYDVKM. The J segment lost 7 bases and the V segment lost 6 bases, leaving 7 bases of the junction unmatched. The CDR3 is made up of 14 amino acids. The CDR3 here is CASSPAGGPNEQFF. CDR3 nucleotide sequence: TGTGCCAGCAGCCCGGCGGGAGGGCCAAATGAGCAGTTCTTC. Full variable domain (missing parts from reference TRBV28 and TRBJ2-1): DVKVTQSSRYLVKRTGEKVFLECVQDMDHENMFWYRQDPGLGLRLIYFSYDVKMKEKGDIPEGYSVSREKKERFSLILESASTNQTSMYLCASSPAGGPNEQFFGPGTRLTVL.